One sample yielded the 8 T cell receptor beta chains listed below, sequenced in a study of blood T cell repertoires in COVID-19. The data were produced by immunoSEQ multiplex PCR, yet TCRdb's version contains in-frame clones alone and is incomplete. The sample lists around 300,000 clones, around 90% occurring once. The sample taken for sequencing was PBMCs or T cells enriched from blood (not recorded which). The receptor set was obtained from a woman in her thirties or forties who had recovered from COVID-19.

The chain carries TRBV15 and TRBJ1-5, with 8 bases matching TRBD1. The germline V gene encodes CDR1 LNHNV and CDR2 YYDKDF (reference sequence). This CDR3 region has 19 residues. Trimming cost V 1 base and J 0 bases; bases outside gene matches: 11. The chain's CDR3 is CATSRVAGQGSYSNQPQHF. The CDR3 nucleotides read TGTGCCACCAGCAGAGTGGCCGGACAGGGATCCTATAGCAATCAGCCCCAGCATTTT.

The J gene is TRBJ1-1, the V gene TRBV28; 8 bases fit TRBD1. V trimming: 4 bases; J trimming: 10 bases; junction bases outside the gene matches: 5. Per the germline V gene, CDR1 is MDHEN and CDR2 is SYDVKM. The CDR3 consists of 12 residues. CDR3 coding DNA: TGTGCCAGCAGTTGGGAAACAGGGGGAGCTTTCTTT. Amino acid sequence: CASSWETGGAFF.

CDR3 nucleotides: TGTGCCAGCAGCTCAAATACAGCGGGGAGCTCCTACAATGAGCAGTTCTTC. Protein product: CASSSNTAGSSYNEQFF. The chain uses TRBV11-2 and TRBJ2-1; TRBD2 aligns across 7 bases. The CDR3 totals 17 residues. Germline V gene sequence: CDR1 SGHAT, CDR2 FQNNGV. V gave up 4 bases and J gave up 0 bases; unmatched junction bases: 9.

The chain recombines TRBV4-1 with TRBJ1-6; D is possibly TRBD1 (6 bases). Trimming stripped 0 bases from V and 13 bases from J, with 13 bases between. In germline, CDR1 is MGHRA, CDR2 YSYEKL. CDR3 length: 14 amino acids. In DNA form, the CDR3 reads TGCGCCAGCAGCCAAGATACATGGACAGTGCCCCTCCACTTT. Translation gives CASSQDTWTVPLHF.

The CDR3 sequence: CASSEGLAGVGTQYF. The CDR3, as DNA: TGTGCCAGCAGCGAGGGACTAGCGGGGGTCGGGACCCAGTACTTC. This rearrangement joins TRBV7-6 to TRBJ2-5; the match to TRBD2 covers 14 bases. Germline assignment: CDR1 SGHVS and CDR2 FNYEAQ. The CDR3 runs to 15 residues. The ends lost 5 bases at V and 7 bases at J; junction bases unmatched: 6. Complete variable domain (other parts from reference TRBV7-6 and TRBJ2-5): GAGVSQSPRYKVTKRGQDVALRCDPISGHVSLYWYRQALGQGPEFLTYFNYEAQQDKSGLPNDRFSAERPEGSISTLTIQRTEQRDSAMYRCASSEGLAGVGTQYFGPGTRLLVL.

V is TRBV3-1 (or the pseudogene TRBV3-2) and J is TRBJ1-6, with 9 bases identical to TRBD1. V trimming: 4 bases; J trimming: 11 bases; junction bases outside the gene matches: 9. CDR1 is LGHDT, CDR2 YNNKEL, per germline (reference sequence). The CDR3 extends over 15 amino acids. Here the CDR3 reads CASSLVGTGSPPLHF. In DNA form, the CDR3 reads TGTGCCAGCAGCCTCGTGGGGACAGGGAGCCCACCCCTCCACTTT.

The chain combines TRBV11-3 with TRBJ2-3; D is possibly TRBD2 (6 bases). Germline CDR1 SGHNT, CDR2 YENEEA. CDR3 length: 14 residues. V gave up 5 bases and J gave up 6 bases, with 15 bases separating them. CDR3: CASSHSGLGDTQYF. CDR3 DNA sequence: TGTGCCAGCAGCCATAGCGGTCTGGGGGATACGCAGTATTTT.

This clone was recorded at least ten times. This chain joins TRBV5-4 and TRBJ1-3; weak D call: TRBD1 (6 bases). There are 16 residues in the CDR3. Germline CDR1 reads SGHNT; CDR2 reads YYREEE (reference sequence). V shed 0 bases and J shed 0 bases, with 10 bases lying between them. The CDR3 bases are TGTGCCAGCAGCTTGGCAGGGGCGAGCTCTGGAAACACCATATATTTT. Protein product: CASSLAGASSGNTIYF.